These 26 T cell receptor beta chains were all obtained from the same sample, sequenced in a study of OX40 agonist ivuxolimab in advanced cancers. Sequencing was performed with immunoSEQ multiplex PCR; in TCRdb, only in-frame clones are kept and a portion is missing. Of about 29,000 clones listed, 70% to 90% are singletons. Sequencing was performed on CD4+ or CD8+ T cells sorted from blood, taken in a trial of the OX40 agonist ivuxolimab. The receptors were sampled from an adult with an advanced solid tumor such as melanoma, head and neck, liver or kidney cancer.

This chain connects TRBV4-3 to TRBJ2-5; 9 bases fit TRBD1. The J call may be wrong; the DNA end is better matched by TRBJ2-7. Germline CDR1 is LGHNA and CDR2 is YSLEER. The CDR3 runs 17 residues. This CDR3 reads CASSQDLYRGLLYEQYF. The CDR3 DNA reads as TGCGCCAGCAGCCAAGATCTTTACAGGGGGCTTCTCTACGAGCAGTACTTC.

The gene calls are TRBV13 and TRBJ1-3; D is unclear. Per the germline V gene, CDR1 is PRHDT and CDR2 is FYEKMQ (reference sequence). The CDR3 is made up of 13 amino acids. Between the trimmed V and J ends, which lost 5 bases and 4 bases, there was a span of 9 bases. This CDR3 reads CASSQAGGNTIYF. In DNA form, the CDR3 reads TGTGCCAGCAGCCAGGCGGGGGGAAACACCATATATTTT.

This clone has only a few counts. The chain links TRBV7-6 to TRBJ2-7; a weak D match, TRBD1 (5 bases). Germline assignment: CDR1 SGHVS and CDR2 FNYEAQ. The V end was cut by 5 bases, the J end by 5 bases, with 13 bases between. The CDR3 loop spans 13 amino acids. CDR3 nucleotide sequence: TGTGCCAGCAGCCGATTCCCGACAGACGAGCAGTACTTC. Its translation: CASSRFPTDEQYF.

The chain carries TRBV7-7 and TRBJ1-3, with D possibly TRBD1 on 5 matching bases. V lost 3 bases to trimming and J lost 1 base, with 13 bases between them. This CDR3 spans 16 amino acids. Germline loops: CDR1 SSHAT, CDR2 FNYEAQ (reference sequence). CDR3: CASSLGTYRSGNTIYF. The CDR3 bases are TGTGCCAGCAGCTTGGGGACTTACAGATCTGGAAACACCATATATTTT.

The chain's CDR3 is CASSLYPNTEAFF. CDR3 bases: TGTGCCAGCAGCTTATACCCGAACACTGAAGCTTTCTTT. This rearrangement joins TRBV7-8 to TRBJ1-1, with D unresolved. The CDR3 is made up of 13 amino acids. The germline CDR1 and CDR2 sequences are SGHVS and FQNEAQ. Trimming left V 2 bases short and J 1 base short, with 5 bases between.

V and J are TRBV9 and TRBJ2-7; D perhaps matches TRBD1 (6 bases). Germline CDR1 reads SGDLS; CDR2 reads YYNGEE. The V and J ends lost 3 bases and 2 bases respectively, with 15 bases between them. The CDR3 length is 15 residues. In nucleotides, the CDR3 is TGTGCCAGCAGCGAGACAGGTTCAAATACCTACGAGCAGTACTTC. This gives the protein CASSETGSNTYEQYF.

This chain links TRBV6-5 with TRBJ2-7, with 11 bases matching TRBD2. V lost 0 bases, J lost 5 bases, and 3 bases stayed unmatched. CDR3 length equals 15 residues. The V gene's germline CDR1 is MNHEY and CDR2 SVGAGI. CDR3 sequence: CASSYSLAGADEQYF. The DNA for the CDR3 is TGTGCCAGCAGTTACTCACTAGCGGGAGCCGACGAGCAGTACTTC.

This chain joins TRBV19 and TRBJ2-7, with 10 positions matching TRBD1. Per germline, CDR1 LNHDA and CDR2 SQIVND (reference sequence). V shed 3 bases, J shed 0 bases, and the junction held 2 bases outside the gene matches. The CDR3 contains 15 residues. The CDR3 loop reads CASSIGDRGSYEQYF. Here the CDR3 DNA reads TGTGCCAGTAGTATTGGGGACAGGGGCTCCTACGAGCAGTACTTC.

The chain couples TRBV27 to TRBJ2-5; 8 bases match TRBD2. J lost 5 bases, V lost 1 base, and 12 bases had no gene match. CDR3 size: 17 residues. Germline loops: CDR1 MNHEY, CDR2 SMNVEV (reference sequence). Written as DNA, the CDR3 is TGTGCCAGCAGTTTATTTTATAGGACTAGCTTCGGGGAGACCCAGTACTTC. Residues: CASSLFYRTSFGETQYF.

The rearrangement links TRBV7-9 to TRBJ2-7; D tentatively fits TRBD1 or TRBD2 (6 bases each). Germline CDR1 SEHNR, CDR2 FQNEAQ (reference sequence). Between the trimmed V and J ends, which lost 4 bases and 0 bases, there was a span of 7 bases. The CDR3 has 13 amino acids. The CDR3 is CASSWGASYEQYF. In nucleotides, the CDR3 is TGTGCCAGCAGCTGGGGGGCCTCCTACGAGCAGTACTTC.

V is TRBV29-1 and J is TRBJ2-7; maybe TRBD1 (5 bases). The CDR3 is 13 residues long. V lost 6 bases and J lost 7, with 19 bases in between. The V gene's germline CDR1 is SQVTM and CDR2 ANQGSEA. The CDR3 here is CSVGKGPSGEQYF. The CDR3 DNA reads as TGCAGCGTGGGGAAAGGGCCCTCAGGGGAGCAGTACTTC.

This chain connects TRBV19 to TRBJ2-7; TRBD2 is a possible D gene (6 bases). The CDR3 has 14 amino acids. V was clipped by 2 bases and J by 0 bases, with 8 bases between them. Germline V gene sequence: CDR1 LNHDA, CDR2 SQIVND (reference sequence). CDR3: CASSIIGSSYEQYF. The CDR3 coding sequence is TGTGCCAGTAGTATAATCGGGAGCTCCTACGAGCAGTACTTC.

The CDR3, as DNA: TGTGCCAGCAGTCCCCGGGTGTCAGGGGGCTGGTACGAGCAGTACTTC. Residues: CASSPRVSGGWYEQYF. V and J are TRBV27 and TRBJ2-7, with 8 bases that match TRBD1. Germline V gene sequence: CDR1 MNHEY, CDR2 SMNVEV (reference sequence). V shed 5 bases and J 4 bases; nucleotides not matched to a gene: 13. The CDR3 has 16 residues.

The chain links TRBV5-4 to TRBJ2-1, with D possibly being TRBD1 or TRBD2 (5 bases each). V gave up 5 bases and J gave up 9 bases, with 9 bases separating them. The germline V gene encodes CDR1 SGHNT and CDR2 YYREEE (reference sequence). CDR3 length: 11 amino acids. The CDR3: CASRGVGEQFF. The DNA of the CDR3 is TGTGCCAGCAGGGGGGTGGGTGAGCAGTTCTTC.

The chain uses TRBV7-6 and TRBJ2-7, with TRBD1 identical over 7 bases. Per germline, CDR1 SGHVS and CDR2 FNYEAQ. Losses at the gene ends were 5 bases for V and 3 bases for J; bases not matched to a gene: 7. CDR3 size: 14 residues. CDR3 loop: CASSPRQGLYEQYF. The CDR3 DNA is TGTGCCAGCAGCCCTCGACAGGGCCTCTACGAGCAGTACTTC.

The rearrangement links TRBV2 to TRBJ2-5; D may correspond to TRBD1 or TRBD2 (5 bases each). Germline CDR1 and CDR2: SNHLY and FYNNEI. The CDR3 contains 11 residues. V was clipped by 8 bases and J by 7 bases, with 11 bases between them. CDR3 coding DNA: TGTGCCAGCGAACAGAGGGGGACCCAGTACTTC. This codes for CASEQRGTQYF.

This clone rates as large (0.1 to 1%). The chain recombines TRBV27 with TRBJ2-2; tentatively, D is TRBD1 (5 bases). CDR3 length: 16 amino acids. V was trimmed by 0 bases and J by 4 bases, leaving 12 bases between them. The germline CDR1 and CDR2 sequences are MNHEY and SMNVEV (reference sequence). CDR3 protein: CASSLSPGSGTGELFF. CDR3 DNA: TGTGCCAGCAGTTTATCCCCAGGGTCGGGCACCGGGGAGCTGTTTTTT.

This rearrangement joins TRBV29-1 to TRBJ2-3; no clear D. Trimming pared 8 bases from V and 4 bases from J, leaving 19 bases between. CDR3 size: 14 residues. Germline CDR1 SQVTM, CDR2 ANQGSEA. The CDR3 spells CSFSPRVPADTQYF. Here the CDR3 DNA reads TGCAGCTTCTCCCCTCGGGTCCCGGCAGATACGCAGTATTTT.

This clone came up a few times. V usage is TRBV7-9 and J usage is TRBJ1-2; D uncertain. Trimming took off 4 bases at V and 6 bases at J, with 9 bases between the two ends. The CDR3 length is 12 residues. Germline CDR1 SEHNR, CDR2 FQNEAQ (reference sequence). CDR3 DNA sequence: TGTGCCAGCAGCTCCGGGAATAATGGCTACACCTTC. Translating it yields CASSSGNNGYTF.

This clone occurred a few times. The sample has other DNA sequences that encode this CDR3 too. The chain's CDR3 is CASSEGLGPNYGYTF. The CDR3 bases are TGTGCCAGCAGTGAAGGTCTAGGGCCGAACTATGGCTACACCTTC. This chain links TRBV6-1 with TRBJ1-2, with unresolved D. Trimming pared 1 base from V and 2 bases from J, leaving 11 bases between. The CDR3 extends over 15 amino acids. Germline lookup yields CDR1 MNHNS and CDR2 SASEGT.

This chain connects TRBV9 to TRBJ2-1, with D perhaps matching TRBD1 or TRBD2 (5 bases each). This CDR3 is built from 15 residues. Germline CDR1 is SGDLS and CDR2 is YYNGEE. Trimming removed 3 bases from V and 1 base from J, with 11 bases in between. This chain's CDR3 is CASSDFGASYNEQFF. The CDR3 coding sequence is TGTGCCAGCAGCGACTTCGGGGCATCCTACAATGAGCAGTTCTTC.

The CDR3, as DNA: TGTGCCAGCAGCTTAGCGGGGCTAGACCAGTTCTTC. Translated, it gives CASSLAGLDQFF. This sequence joins TRBV7-9 and TRBJ2-1, with D possibly matching TRBD1 (5 bases). CDR1 and CDR2 from the germline V gene are SEHNR and FQNEAQ (reference sequence). V lost 0 bases and J lost 13, with 10 bases in between. This CDR3 is built from 12 residues.

The chain carries TRBV5-4 and TRBJ2-7; D unclear. Per the germline V gene, CDR1 is SGHNT and CDR2 is YYREEE (reference sequence). The CDR3 consists of 14 residues. V was shortened by 0 bases and J by 3 bases, with 10 bases between the two germline ends. The CDR3 DNA reads as TGTGCCAGCAGCTTGGATAGTCCCGGCTACGAGCAGTACTTC. Translation: CASSLDSPGYEQYF.

The chain recombines TRBV4-2 with TRBJ2-5; 7 bases agree with TRBD2. The J call is uncertain, as TRBJ2-7 better fits the DNA end. This CDR3 contains 16 residues. CDR1 LGHNA and CDR2 YNFKEQ come from the germline V gene. The CDR3 DNA reads as TGTGCCAGCAGCCAAGAGTTGCTAGCGGTCCTGTACGAGCAGTACTTC. This gives the protein CASSQELLAVLYEQYF.

The chain joins TRBV11-2 to TRBJ1-3; D gene uncertain. Germline lookup yields CDR1 SGHAT and CDR2 FQNNGV. The ends were cut back, 0 bases at V and 3 bases at J, with 12 bases in the middle. The CDR3 totals 16 residues. CDR3 in DNA: TGTGCCAGCAGCTTAGATAGACACAATTTTGGAAACACCATATATTTT. Residues: CASSLDRHNFGNTIYF.

The chain links TRBV7-9 to TRBJ1-5; no definite D call. The germline V gene encodes CDR1 SEHNR and CDR2 FQNEAQ (reference sequence). The CDR3 length is 13 residues. Trimming shortened V by 1 base and J by 3 bases, and 4 bases separated the two germline ends. The DNA for the CDR3 is TGTGCCAGCAGCTTAGGGCTCAATCAGCCCCAGCATTTT. It encodes CASSLGLNQPQHF.